The 28 T cell receptor beta chains below all came from one sample that was sequenced in a study of blood T cell repertoires in COVID-19. Measured with immunoSEQ multiplex PCR; TCRdb has only the in-frame clones, and not every one. The table lists about 27,000 clones, around 66% of them singletons. The sequencing input was peripheral blood. Source of these receptors: a man aged 60 to 69 with active or convalescent COVID-19.

This clone was detected a few times. This chain links TRBV7-8 with TRBJ1-5; 11 bases map to TRBD1. With V trimmed by 5 bases and J by 6 bases, 6 bases remained unmatched. CDR1 is SGHVS and CDR2 is FQNEAQ in the germline V gene. The CDR3 extends over 15 amino acids. The CDR3 nucleotides are TGTGCCAGCAGCCCAGGGACAGGGGGTGGTCAGCCCCAGCATTTT. Translation gives CASSPGTGGGQPQHF. The full variable domain, rest sourced from reference TRBV7-8 and TRBJ1-5, is GAGVSQSPRYKVAKRGQDVALRCDPISGHVSLFWYQQALGQGPEFLTYFQNEAQLDKSGLPSDRFFAERPEGSVSTLKIQRTQQEDSAVYLCASSPGTGGGQPQHFGDGTRLSIL.

This clone was picked up a small number of times. The chain couples TRBV3-1 (or the pseudogene TRBV3-2) to TRBJ1-2; tentatively, D is TRBD1 (6 bases). CDR1 is LGHDT and CDR2 is YNNKEL in the germline V gene (reference sequence). Trimming stripped 5 bases from V and 8 bases from J, with 21 bases between. This CDR3 comprises 15 residues. The CDR3 region has the DNA TGTGCCAGCAGCGTACAGAGGGGGAAACTGGGGGGCTACACCTTC. This gives the protein CASSVQRGKLGGYTF.

Only one count was recorded for this clone. This chain links TRBV19 with TRBJ2-7; 7 bases fit TRBD2. The CDR3 loop spans 15 amino acids. The germline gives CDR1 LNHDA, CDR2 SQIVND (reference sequence). V was clipped by 0 bases and J by 2 bases; unmatched bases: 4. CDR3 in amino acids: CASSIEGAGAYEQYF. As DNA, the CDR3 is TGTGCCAGTAGTATAGAGGGCGCGGGAGCCTACGAGCAGTACTTC.

This chain connects TRBV5-4 to TRBJ1-2; D is unresolved. CDR1 is SGHNT, CDR2 YYREEE, per germline (reference sequence). The CDR3 is 13 residues long. V was shortened by 1 base and J by 4 bases, with 8 bases between the two germline ends. CDR3 sequence (DNA): TGTGCCAGCAGCTTGCAAGCAACCTATGGCTACACCTTC. This sequence encodes CASSLQATYGYTF.

Sample share makes this clone medium-sized. The rearrangement joins TRBV5-5 to TRBJ2-7; D remains unclear. V was trimmed by 0 bases and J by 2 bases, leaving 6 bases between them. CDR1 is SGHKS, CDR2 YYEKEE, per germline (reference sequence). This CDR3 spans 13 amino acids. CDR3 region: CASSLAVTYEQYF. CDR3 nucleotides: TGTGCCAGCAGCTTGGCGGTAACCTACGAGCAGTACTTC. Full variable domain (missing parts from reference TRBV5-5 and TRBJ2-7): DAGVTQSPTHLIKTRGQQVTLRCSPISGHKSVSWYQQVLGQGPQFIFQYYEKEERGRGNFPDRFSARQFPNYSSELNVNALLLGDSALYLCASSLAVTYEQYFGPGTRLTVT.

This clone was seen more than once but under ten times. The chain has TRBV4-1 and TRBJ1-4; D not resolved. CDR3 length: 18 amino acids. Germline assignment: CDR1 MGHRA and CDR2 YSYEKL. V dropped 0 bases and J dropped 3 bases, with 17 bases sitting between them. The CDR3 sequence is CASSQEIRGRSANEKLFF. The DNA of the CDR3 is TGCGCCAGCAGCCAAGAAATCCGGGGTCGGAGTGCTAATGAAAAACTGTTTTTT.

This rearrangement joins TRBV20-1 to TRBJ1-4; weak D call: TRBD1 (5 bases). Trimming shortened V by 3 bases and J by 10 bases, and 15 bases separated the two germline ends. Germline CDR1 is DFQATT and CDR2 is SNEGSKA (reference sequence). This CDR3 region has 13 residues. This CDR3 is CSASPRGIGKLFF. CDR3 coding DNA: TGCAGTGCTAGTCCAAGGGGAATTGGAAAACTGTTTTTT.

The rearrangement uses TRBV7-8 and TRBJ1-1; a possible D gene is TRBD1 (6 bases). This CDR3 comprises 13 residues. Germline CDR1 reads SGHVS; CDR2 reads FQNEAQ. V dropped 8 bases and J dropped 4 bases, with 14 bases sitting between them. The CDR3 loop is CASVQGGGTEAFF. The CDR3 nucleotides read TGTGCCAGCGTACAGGGCGGGGGCACTGAAGCTTTCTTT. The full variable domain, completed using reference TRBV7-8 and TRBJ1-1, is GAGVSQSPRYKVAKRGQDVALRCDPISGHVSLFWYQQALGQGPEFLTYFQNEAQLDKSGLPSDRFFAERPEGSVSTLKIQRTQQEDSAVYLCASVQGGGTEAFFGQGTRLTVV.

The gene calls are TRBV10-2 and TRBJ2-3; 9 bases are a match to TRBD2. Per the germline V gene, CDR1 is WSHSY and CDR2 is SAAADI. V was clipped by 2 bases and J by 3 bases; unmatched bases: 6. CDR3 size: 16 residues. CDR3 residues: CASSETVAGGTDTQYF. The DNA of the CDR3 is TGCGCCAGCAGTGAGACCGTGGCGGGAGGGACAGATACGCAGTATTTT.

The chain couples TRBV11-3 to TRBJ2-1; 8 nucleotides agree with TRBD2. J lost 5 bases, V lost 3 bases, and 12 bases had no gene match. This CDR3 region has 17 residues. In germline, CDR1 is SGHNT, CDR2 YENEEA. The CDR3 DNA is TGTGCCAGCAGCTTTGGTAGCGGGGCATCGGGTAACAATGAGCAGTTCTTC. Translation: CASSFGSGASGNNEQFF.

The chain joins TRBV5-1 to TRBJ2-7, with TRBD2 as a possible D gene (6 bases). V was trimmed by 4 bases and J by 0 bases, leaving 14 bases between them. Germline values: CDR1 SGHRS, CDR2 YFSETQ. The CDR3 extends over 15 amino acids. Here the CDR3 reads CASSPGDAISYEQYF. For the CDR3, the DNA is TGCGCCAGCAGCCCGGGGGACGCCATCTCCTACGAGCAGTACTTC. Combining the CDR3 with reference TRBV5-1 and TRBJ2-7 gives the whole variable domain KAGVTQTPRYLIKTRGQQVTLSCSPISGHRSVSWYQQTPGQGLQFLFEYFSETQRNKGNFPGRFSGRQFSNSRSEMNVSTLELGDSALYLCASSPGDAISYEQYFGPGTRLTVT.

V usage is TRBV27 and J usage is TRBJ1-5, with a possible D match to TRBD1 (6 bases). Trimming stripped 6 bases from V and 0 bases from J, with 12 bases between. The CDR3 has 15 residues. Germline V gene sequence: CDR1 MNHEY, CDR2 SMNVEV (reference sequence). The CDR3 reads CASSPRGSSNQPQHF. CDR3 bases: TGTGCCAGCAGCCCGAGGGGGTCTAGCAATCAGCCCCAGCATTTT.

The genes are TRBV19 and TRBJ1-1; 8 nucleotides line up with TRBD1. Trimming cost V 5 bases and J 6 bases; bases outside gene matches: 2. Germline values: CDR1 LNHDA, CDR2 SQIVND (reference sequence). The CDR3 contains 12 residues. The CDR3 spells CASSWTGPEAFF. In DNA form, the CDR3 reads TGTGCCAGTAGTTGGACAGGGCCTGAAGCTTTCTTT. The full variable domain, rest sourced from reference TRBV19 and TRBJ1-1, is DGGITQSPKYLFRKEGQNVTLSCEQNLNHDAMYWYRQDPGQGLRLIYYSQIVNDFQKGDIAEGYSVSREKKESFPLTVTSAQKNPTAFYLCASSWTGPEAFFGQGTRLTVV.

CDR3: CASSQGASGQETQYF. The CDR3 DNA reads TGTGCCAGCAGCCAGGGGGCTAGCGGCCAAGAGACCCAGTACTTC. This rearrangement joins TRBV9 to TRBJ2-5, with a tentative D call TRBD1 (8 bases). V was trimmed by 4 bases and J by 1 base, leaving 14 bases between them. The CDR3 sequence is 15 residues long. Germline V gene lookup returns CDR1 SGDLS and CDR2 YYNGEE.

J is TRBJ2-1 and V is TRBV30; 11 positions agree with TRBD2. The CDR3 is 16 amino acids. Per the germline V gene, CDR1 is GTSNPN and CDR2 is SVGIG (reference sequence). V was pared by 0 bases and J by 7 bases, with 8 bases of the junction left unmatched. The CDR3 region is CAWSVTLAGVRNEQFF. CDR3 DNA: TGTGCCTGGAGTGTAACACTAGCGGGAGTGCGTAATGAGCAGTTCTTC. Full variable domain (missing parts from reference TRBV30 and TRBJ2-1): SQTIHQWPATLVQPVGSPLSLECTVEGTSNPNLYWYRQAAGRGLQLLFYSVGIGQISSEVPQNLSASRPQDRQFILSSKKLLLSDSGFYLCAWSVTLAGVRNEQFFGPGTRLTVL.

CDR3 coding DNA: TGTGCCAGCAGTTTAACCGGACAGGGACGGGGCTACACCTTC. It is translated as CASSLTGQGRGYTF. J is TRBJ1-2 and V is TRBV28, with 8 bases matching TRBD1. The V segment lost 2 bases and the J segment 8 bases; nucleotides outside the gene matches: 7. This CDR3 has 14 residues. CDR1 and CDR2 (germline): MDHEN, SYDVKM.

This chain links TRBV4-2 with TRBJ2-7; the match to TRBD1 covers 8 bases. With 3 bases clipped from V and 3 bases from J, the junction kept 7 bases outside the gene matches. Germline CDR1 reads LGHNA; CDR2 reads YNFKEQ. The CDR3 extends over 15 amino acids. CDR3 DNA sequence: TGTGCCAGCAGCCAGGGAACAGGGGGTGGCTACGAGCAGTACTTC. Translating it yields CASSQGTGGGYEQYF.

The rearrangement joins TRBV6-4 to TRBJ1-2; 7 positions match TRBD1. The CDR3 consists of 15 residues. J gave up 1 base and V 2 bases, and 4 bases lay outside the gene matches. Per the germline V gene, CDR1 is MRHNA and CDR2 is SNTAGT. For the CDR3, the DNA is TGTGCCAGCAGTGACGTATGGGACAGTAACTATGGCTACACCTTC. Protein product: CASSDVWDSNYGYTF.

CDR3 amino acids: CASSSRASGPTDTQYF. CDR3 bases: TGTGCCAGCAGCTCAAGAGCTAGCGGACCCACAGATACGCAGTATTTT. The chain uses TRBV9 and TRBJ2-3; 7 nucleotides line up with TRBD2. The length of the CDR3 is 16 residues. In germline, CDR1 is SGDLS, CDR2 YYNGEE. Trimming at V came to 4 bases and at J to 2 bases, leaving 10 bases not matched to a gene.

The chain couples TRBV2 to TRBJ1-2, with TRBD1 matching over 9 bases. The CDR3 is made up of 14 amino acids. From germline, CDR1 is SNHLY and CDR2 FYNNEI. The trim removed 7 bases at V and 8 bases at J, leaving 11 bases unmatched. The CDR3 DNA sequence: TGTGCCAGCAATCCTACCGGGACAGGGTGGGGCTACACCTTC. Its translation: CASNPTGTGWGYTF.

This rearrangement joins TRBV3-1 (or the pseudogene TRBV3-2) to TRBJ2-5; 7 bases are shared with TRBD1. The CDR3 has 14 amino acids. Trimming took 6 bases from V and 2 from J; bases not matched to a gene: 6. CDR1 is LGHDT, CDR2 YNNKEL, per germline (reference sequence). This CDR3 reads CASRQGQRQETQYF. The CDR3 DNA follows: TGTGCCAGCAGACAGGGACAGAGACAAGAGACCCAGTACTTC.

CDR3 in DNA: TGTGCCAGCAGCTTTGGTCTCCTAGAGTCCTACGAGCAGTACTTC. This encodes CASSFGLLESYEQYF. This chain uses TRBV11-1 with TRBJ2-7; D gene uncertain. Trimming shortened V by 3 bases and J by 1 base, and 13 bases separated the two germline ends. From germline, CDR1 is SGHAT and CDR2 FQDESV (reference sequence). The CDR3 covers 15 residues.

The rearrangement links TRBV6-6 to TRBJ2-3, with D possibly being TRBD2 (6 bases). The germline gives CDR1 MNHNY, CDR2 SVGAGI (reference sequence). The length of the CDR3 is 16 residues. Trimming pared 6 bases from V and 6 bases from J, leaving 22 bases between. Here the CDR3 DNA reads TGTGCCAGCAGGATGACTAGTAGAGTTACATCCGATACGCAGTATTTT. The encoded protein is CASRMTSRVTSDTQYF.

V usage is TRBV11-2 and J usage is TRBJ2-3; 7 bases line up with TRBD1. The CDR3 length is 17 residues. V shed 5 bases and J 0 bases; nucleotides not matched to a gene: 11. Germline loops: CDR1 SGHAT, CDR2 FQNNGV. CDR3 sequence (DNA): TGTGCCAGCAGCCAGAGGGGGCGGGCAACTAGCACAGATACGCAGTATTTT. Translation: CASSQRGRATSTDTQYF.

In this sample, this clone turned up a few times. As DNA, the CDR3 is TGTGCCAGCAGCTTAGACGGAGACCTCTCCTATAATTCACCCCTCCACTTT. Residues: CASSLDGDLSYNSPLHF. The chain links TRBV11-2 to TRBJ1-6, with D unresolved. This CDR3 has 17 amino acids. The V end lost 0 bases, the J end lost 0 bases, and 9 bases lay between the germline ends. Germline V lookup: CDR1 SGHAT, CDR2 FQNNGV.

This clone was detected a few times. The chain is built from TRBV14 and TRBJ1-1, with TRBD1 matching 12 bases. V lost 2 bases, J lost 5 bases, and 12 bases stayed unmatched. There are 18 residues in the CDR3. Germline V gene lookup returns CDR1 SGHDN and CDR2 FVKESK. The CDR3 nucleotides read TGTGCCAGCAGCCAACTCTTGGGACAGGGGGCGCGAAGTACTGAAGCTTTCTTT. This sequence encodes CASSQLLGQGARSTEAFF.

The rearrangement joins TRBV12-3 or TRBV12-4 to TRBJ2-3; 7 positions match TRBD1. J gave up 2 bases and V 10 bases, and 6 bases lay outside the gene matches. The CDR3 totals 13 residues. The CDR3 here is CATSTGTTDTQYF. The CDR3 bases are TGTGCCACCTCGACAGGGACCACAGATACGCAGTATTTT.

This rearrangement joins TRBV19 to TRBJ1-4; 11 bases are a match to TRBD1. Germline loops: CDR1 LNHDA, CDR2 SQIVND (reference sequence). The CDR3 covers 15 residues. Trimming removed 6 bases from V and 7 bases from J; junction bases left unmatched: 7. Here the CDR3 reads CASRDPGQGGEKLFF. In DNA form, the CDR3 reads TGTGCCAGTAGAGATCCGGGACAGGGGGGTGAAAAACTGTTTTTT.